These 2 T cell receptor beta chains were all obtained from the same sample, sequenced in a study of blood T cell repertoires in COVID-19. Sequencing used immunoSEQ multiplex PCR; TCRdb keeps in-frame clones, though not all of them. The sample holds around 280,000 clones; around 85% are singletons and the top ten take about 5.7%. The specimen sequenced was PBMCs or T cells enriched from blood (not recorded which). The receptors come from a middle-aged woman who had recovered from COVID-19.

The chain carries TRBV5-1 and TRBJ2-2, with D perhaps matching TRBD2 (6 bases). The CDR3 runs 15 residues. Trimming took off 4 bases at V and 0 bases at J, with 10 bases between the two ends. Germline V CDR1 and CDR2: SGHRS, YFSETQ. The CDR3 protein is CASSLGLPNTGELFF. As DNA, the CDR3 is TGCGCCAGCAGCCTGGGACTCCCGAACACCGGGGAGCTGTTTTTT.

Only one count was recorded for this clone. This chain links TRBV4-3 with TRBJ1-3; TRBD1 might be the D (6 bases). Germline CDR1 LGHNA, CDR2 YSLEER. This CDR3 spans 14 amino acids. Trimming removed 3 bases from V and 3 bases from J, with 9 bases in between. This CDR3 is CASSHQGHGNTIYF. The CDR3 region has the DNA TGCGCCAGCAGCCACCAGGGGCATGGAAACACCATATATTTT.